This T cell receptor (beta chain) was observed in a study of Ad26.COV2.S vaccination and SARS-CoV-2 variants. Study background: Intramuscularly, Ad26.COV2.S was given either once or twice, 56 days apart. Whole-study results and caveats: Relative to placebo recipients, vaccine recipients exhibited elevated spike-specific TCR breadth.

Sample treatment: some 20 received Ad26.COV2.S at low or high dose, single or two shots; a few received placebo; per-sample allocation not given. Sampling took place 63 days after the first vaccine or placebo injection. An Ad26 vector that expressed Wuhan-strain SARS-CoV-2 spike constituted the vaccine. The CDR3 spans 19 residues. V shed 6 bases, J shed 4 bases, and the junction held 20 bases outside the gene matches. The germline gives CDR1 MNHNY, CDR2 SVGAGI (reference sequence). Method: immunoSEQ multiplex PCR; TCRdb's copy keeps in-frame clones and lacks some. The table records 440,000 or so clones, roughly 91% of them present only once. Remarks on this clone: The antigen is undetermined.

Sequencing was performed on peripheral blood, taken in a trial of Ad26.COV2.S vaccine versus placebo. The sequence came from a person aged 18-60 years who received the Ad26.COV2.S COVID-19 vaccine or a placebo. The chain joins TRBV6-6 to TRBJ2-1; 8 nucleotides align to TRBD1. Written as DNA, the CDR3 is TGTGCCAGCAGCTTATCCCTTCGCTTTCGGACAGGGTGGTACAATGAGCAGTTCTTC. It specifies CASSLSLRFRTGWYNEQFF.